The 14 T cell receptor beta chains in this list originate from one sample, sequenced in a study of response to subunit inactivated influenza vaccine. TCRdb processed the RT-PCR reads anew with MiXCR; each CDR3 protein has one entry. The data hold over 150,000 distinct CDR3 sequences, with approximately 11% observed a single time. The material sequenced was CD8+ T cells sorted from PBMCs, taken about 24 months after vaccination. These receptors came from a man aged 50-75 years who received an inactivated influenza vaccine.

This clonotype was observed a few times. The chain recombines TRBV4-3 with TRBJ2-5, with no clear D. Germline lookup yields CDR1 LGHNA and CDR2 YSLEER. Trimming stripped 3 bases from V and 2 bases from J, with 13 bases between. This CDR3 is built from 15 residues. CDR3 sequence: CASSQIHGRQETQYF. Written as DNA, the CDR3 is TGCGCCAGCAGCCAGATCCACGGCCGGCAAGAGACCCAGTACTTC.

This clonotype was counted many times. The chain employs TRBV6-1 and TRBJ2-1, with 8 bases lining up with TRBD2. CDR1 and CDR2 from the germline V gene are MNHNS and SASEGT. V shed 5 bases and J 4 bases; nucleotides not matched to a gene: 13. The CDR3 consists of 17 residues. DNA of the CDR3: TGTGCCAGCAGTCAGTCTCCCCCGGGGGGGCTTTACAATGAGCAGTTCTTC. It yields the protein CASSQSPPGGLYNEQFF.

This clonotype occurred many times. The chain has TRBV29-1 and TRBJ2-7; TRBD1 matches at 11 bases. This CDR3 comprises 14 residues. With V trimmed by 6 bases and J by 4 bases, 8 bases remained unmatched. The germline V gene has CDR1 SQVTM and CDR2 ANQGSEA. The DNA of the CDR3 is TGCAGCGTGTCTGCCGGGACAGGGGGGTACGAGCAGTACTTC. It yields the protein CSVSAGTGGYEQYF.

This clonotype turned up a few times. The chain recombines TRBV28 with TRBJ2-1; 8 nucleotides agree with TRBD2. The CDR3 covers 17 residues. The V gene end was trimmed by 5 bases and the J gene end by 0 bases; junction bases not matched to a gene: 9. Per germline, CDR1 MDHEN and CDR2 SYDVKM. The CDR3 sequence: CASSTSETSGSYNEQFF. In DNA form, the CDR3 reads TGTGCCAGCAGTACCTCAGAAACTAGCGGCTCCTACAATGAGCAGTTCTTC.

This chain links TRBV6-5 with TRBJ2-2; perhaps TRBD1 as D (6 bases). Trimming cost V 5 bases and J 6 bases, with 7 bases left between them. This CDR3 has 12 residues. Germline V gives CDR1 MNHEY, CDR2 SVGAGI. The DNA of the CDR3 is TGTGCCAGCAGTGACAGGTCCGGGGAGCTGTTTTTT. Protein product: CASSDRSGELFF.

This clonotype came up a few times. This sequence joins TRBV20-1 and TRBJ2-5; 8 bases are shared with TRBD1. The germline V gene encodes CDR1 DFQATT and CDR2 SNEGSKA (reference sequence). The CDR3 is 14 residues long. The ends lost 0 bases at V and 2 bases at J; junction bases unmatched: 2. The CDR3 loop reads CSARDYRGQETQYF. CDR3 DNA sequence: TGCAGTGCTAGAGATTACAGGGGGCAAGAGACCCAGTACTTC.

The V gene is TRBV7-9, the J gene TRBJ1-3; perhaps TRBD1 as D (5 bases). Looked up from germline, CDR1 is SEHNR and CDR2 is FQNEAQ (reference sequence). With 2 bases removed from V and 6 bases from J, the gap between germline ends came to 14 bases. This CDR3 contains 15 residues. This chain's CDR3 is CASSLPRVEENTIYF. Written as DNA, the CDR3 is TGTGCCAGCAGCTTACCCAGGGTTGAGGAAAACACCATATATTTT.

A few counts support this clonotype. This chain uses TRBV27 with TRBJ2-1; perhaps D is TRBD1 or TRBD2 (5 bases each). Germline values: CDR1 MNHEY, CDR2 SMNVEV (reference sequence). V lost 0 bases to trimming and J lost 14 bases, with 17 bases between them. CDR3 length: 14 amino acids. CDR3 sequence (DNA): TGTGCCAGCAGTTTATCCCGGGGACGCCTCAGAGAGTTCTTC. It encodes CASSLSRGRLREFF.

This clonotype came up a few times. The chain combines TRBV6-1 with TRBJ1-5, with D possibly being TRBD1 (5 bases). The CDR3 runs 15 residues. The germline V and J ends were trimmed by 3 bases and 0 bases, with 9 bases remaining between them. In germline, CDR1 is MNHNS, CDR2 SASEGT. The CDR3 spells CASSDPTVSNQPQHF. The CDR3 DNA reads TGTGCCAGCAGTGACCCGACAGTTAGCAATCAGCCCCAGCATTTT.

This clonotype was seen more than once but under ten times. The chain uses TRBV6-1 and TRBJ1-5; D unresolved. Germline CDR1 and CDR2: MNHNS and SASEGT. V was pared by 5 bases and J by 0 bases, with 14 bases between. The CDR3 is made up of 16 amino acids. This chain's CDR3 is CASSQWRQYSNQPQHF. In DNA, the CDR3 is TGTGCCAGCAGTCAATGGAGGCAGTATAGCAATCAGCCCCAGCATTTT.

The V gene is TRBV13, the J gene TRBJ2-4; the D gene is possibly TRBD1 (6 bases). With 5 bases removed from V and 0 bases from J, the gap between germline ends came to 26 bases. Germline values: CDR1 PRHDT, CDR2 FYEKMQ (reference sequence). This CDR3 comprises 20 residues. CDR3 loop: CASSGTTTGWGRVAKNIQYF. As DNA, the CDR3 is TGTGCCAGCAGCGGAACGACCACAGGGTGGGGACGAGTAGCCAAAAACATTCAGTACTTC.

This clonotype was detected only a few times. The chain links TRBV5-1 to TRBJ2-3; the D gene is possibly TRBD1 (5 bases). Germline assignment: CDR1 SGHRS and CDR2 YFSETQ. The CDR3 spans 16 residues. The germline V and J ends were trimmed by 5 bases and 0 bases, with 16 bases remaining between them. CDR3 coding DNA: TGCGCCAGCAGGCCATCAGGGTCTACTAGCACAGATACGCAGTATTTT. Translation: CASRPSGSTSTDTQYF.

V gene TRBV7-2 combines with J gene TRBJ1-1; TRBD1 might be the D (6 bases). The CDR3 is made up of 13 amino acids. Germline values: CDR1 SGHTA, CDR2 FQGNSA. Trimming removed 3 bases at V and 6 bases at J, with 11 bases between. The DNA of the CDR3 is TGTGCCAGCAGCTTTGGGGGCTGGGCTGAAGCTTTCTTT. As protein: CASSFGGWAEAFF.

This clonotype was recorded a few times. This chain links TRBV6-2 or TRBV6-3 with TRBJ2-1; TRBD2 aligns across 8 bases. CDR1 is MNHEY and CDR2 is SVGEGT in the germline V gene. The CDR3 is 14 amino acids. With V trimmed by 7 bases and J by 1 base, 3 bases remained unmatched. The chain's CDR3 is CASNPSGSYNEQFF. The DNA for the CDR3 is TGTGCCAGCAACCCTAGCGGGTCCTACAATGAGCAGTTCTTC.